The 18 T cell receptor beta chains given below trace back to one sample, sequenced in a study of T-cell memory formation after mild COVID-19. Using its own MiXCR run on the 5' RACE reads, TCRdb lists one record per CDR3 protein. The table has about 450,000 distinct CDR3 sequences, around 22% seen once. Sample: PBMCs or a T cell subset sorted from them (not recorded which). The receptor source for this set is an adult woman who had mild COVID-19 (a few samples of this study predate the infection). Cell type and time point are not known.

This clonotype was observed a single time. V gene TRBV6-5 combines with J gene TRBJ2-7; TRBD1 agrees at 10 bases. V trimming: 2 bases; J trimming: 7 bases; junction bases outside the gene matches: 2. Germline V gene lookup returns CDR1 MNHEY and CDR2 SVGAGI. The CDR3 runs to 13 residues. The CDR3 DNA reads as TGTGCCAGCAGTTACGACAGGGGGCGGGAGCAGTACTTC. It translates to CASSYDRGREQYF.

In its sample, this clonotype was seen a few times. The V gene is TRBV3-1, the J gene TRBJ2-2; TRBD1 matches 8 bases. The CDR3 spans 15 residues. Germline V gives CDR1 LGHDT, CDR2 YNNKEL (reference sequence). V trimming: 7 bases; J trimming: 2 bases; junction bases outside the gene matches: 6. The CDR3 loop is CASTYRGKNTGELFF. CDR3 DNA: TGTGCCAGCACCTACAGGGGGAAAAACACCGGGGAGCTGTTTTTT.

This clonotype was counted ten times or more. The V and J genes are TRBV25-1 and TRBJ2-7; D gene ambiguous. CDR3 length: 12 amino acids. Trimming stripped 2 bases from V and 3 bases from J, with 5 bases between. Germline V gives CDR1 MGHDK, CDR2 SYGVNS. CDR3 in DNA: TGTGCCAGCAGTGAAAGGAGCTACGAGCAGTACTTC. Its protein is CASSERSYEQYF.

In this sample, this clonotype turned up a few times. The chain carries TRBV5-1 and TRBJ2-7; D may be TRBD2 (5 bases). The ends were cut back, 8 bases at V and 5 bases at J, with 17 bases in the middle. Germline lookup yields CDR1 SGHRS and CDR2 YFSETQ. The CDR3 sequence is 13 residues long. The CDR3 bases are TGCGCCAGTTATGGACTCGACGCCCACGAGCAGTACTTC. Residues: CASYGLDAHEQYF.

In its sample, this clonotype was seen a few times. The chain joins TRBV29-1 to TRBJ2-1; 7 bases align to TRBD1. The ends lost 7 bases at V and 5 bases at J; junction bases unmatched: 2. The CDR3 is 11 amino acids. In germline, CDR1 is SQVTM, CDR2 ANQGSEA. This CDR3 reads CSGDRDNEQFF. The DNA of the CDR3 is TGCAGCGGCGACAGGGACAATGAGCAGTTCTTC.

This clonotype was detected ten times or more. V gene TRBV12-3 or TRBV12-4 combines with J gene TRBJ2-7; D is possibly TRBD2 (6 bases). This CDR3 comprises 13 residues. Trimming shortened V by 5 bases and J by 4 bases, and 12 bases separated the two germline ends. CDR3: CASSRGLPYEQYF. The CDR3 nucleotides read TGTGCCAGCAGTCGTGGACTACCGTACGAGCAGTACTTC.

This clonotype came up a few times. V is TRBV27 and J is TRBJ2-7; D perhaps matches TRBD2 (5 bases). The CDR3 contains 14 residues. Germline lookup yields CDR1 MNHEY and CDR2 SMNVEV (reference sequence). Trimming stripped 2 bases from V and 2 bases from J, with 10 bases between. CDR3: CASSLRGNTYEQYF. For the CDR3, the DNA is TGTGCCAGCAGTTTACGGGGTAACACCTACGAGCAGTACTTC.

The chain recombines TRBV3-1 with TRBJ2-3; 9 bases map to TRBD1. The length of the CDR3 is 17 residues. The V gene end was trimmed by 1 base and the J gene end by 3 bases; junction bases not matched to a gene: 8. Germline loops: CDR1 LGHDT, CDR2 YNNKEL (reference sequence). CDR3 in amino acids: CASSQGTGELGTDTQYF. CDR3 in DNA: TGTGCCAGCAGCCAAGGGACAGGGGAGTTGGGAACAGATACGCAGTATTTT.

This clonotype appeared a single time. CDR3 nucleotide sequence: TGTGCCATCAGTTTGGACCCGGAGAGAGCCCAGTACTTC. Translation gives CAISLDPERAQYF. J is TRBJ2-5 and V is TRBV10-3; D gene unclear. Between the trimmed V and J ends, which lost 5 bases and 9 bases, there was a span of 16 bases. Germline-derived CDR1 and CDR2 are ENHRY and SYGVKD. The CDR3 is 13 amino acids.

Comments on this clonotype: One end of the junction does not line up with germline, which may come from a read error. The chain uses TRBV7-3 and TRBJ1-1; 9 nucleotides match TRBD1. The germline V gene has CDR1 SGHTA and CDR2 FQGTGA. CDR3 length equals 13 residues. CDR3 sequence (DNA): TGTGCCAGCAGCCCGAGGGACAGGGCTACTATGATCTTT. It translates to CASSPRDRATMIF.

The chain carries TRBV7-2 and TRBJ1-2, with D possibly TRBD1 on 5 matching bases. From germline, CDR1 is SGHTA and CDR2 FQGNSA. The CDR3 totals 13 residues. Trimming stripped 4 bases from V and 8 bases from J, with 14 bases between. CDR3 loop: CASSSGTRWGYTF. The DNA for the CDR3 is TGTGCCAGCAGCTCCGGGACGAGGTGGGGCTACACCTTC.

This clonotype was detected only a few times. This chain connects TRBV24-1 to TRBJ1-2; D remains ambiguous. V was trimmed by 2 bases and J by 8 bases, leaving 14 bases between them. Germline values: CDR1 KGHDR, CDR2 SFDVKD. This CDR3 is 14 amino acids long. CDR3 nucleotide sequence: TGTGCCACCAGTGATTCAGGTCGGCGCTCCGGCTACACCTTC. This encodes CATSDSGRRSGYTF.

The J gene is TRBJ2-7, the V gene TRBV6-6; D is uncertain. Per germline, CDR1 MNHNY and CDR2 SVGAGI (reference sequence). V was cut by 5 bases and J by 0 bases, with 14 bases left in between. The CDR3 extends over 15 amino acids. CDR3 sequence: CASSKPQHVSYEQYF. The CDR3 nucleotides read TGTGCCAGCAGTAAGCCCCAACACGTCTCCTACGAGCAGTACTTC.

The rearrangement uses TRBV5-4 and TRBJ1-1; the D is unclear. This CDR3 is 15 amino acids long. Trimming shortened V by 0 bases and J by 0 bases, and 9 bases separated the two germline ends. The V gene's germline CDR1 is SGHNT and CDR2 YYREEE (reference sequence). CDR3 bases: TGTGCCAGCAGCTTGGCGGCGACCGTGAACACTGAAGCTTTCTTT. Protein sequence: CASSLAATVNTEAFF.

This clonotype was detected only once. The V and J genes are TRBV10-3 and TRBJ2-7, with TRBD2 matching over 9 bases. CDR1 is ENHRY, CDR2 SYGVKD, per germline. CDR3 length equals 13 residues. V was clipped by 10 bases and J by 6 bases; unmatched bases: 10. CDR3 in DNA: TGTGCCAGCGGGAGGGACAGACCAAGCGAGCAGTACTTC. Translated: CASGRDRPSEQYF.

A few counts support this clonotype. CDR3 sequence: CATGLATGNEQFF. The CDR3 nucleotides are TGTGCCACGGGACTAGCGACCGGCAATGAGCAGTTCTTC. This chain joins TRBV15 and TRBJ2-1; 10 bases match TRBD2. CDR3 length: 13 residues. Germline V gene sequence: CDR1 LNHNV, CDR2 YYDKDF (reference sequence). V lost 9 bases to trimming and J lost 6 bases; unmatched junction nucleotides: 5.

DNA of the CDR3: TGTGCCAGCAGACAGGGACAGGGAAAAAACACTGAAGCTTTCTTT. Its translation is CASRQGQGKNTEAFF. The chain joins TRBV6-2 or TRBV6-3 to TRBJ1-1; TRBD1 aligns across 9 bases. CDR1 and CDR2 from the germline V gene are MNHEY and SVGEGT. With 6 bases clipped from V and 2 bases from J, the junction kept 7 bases outside the gene matches. This CDR3 is built from 15 residues.

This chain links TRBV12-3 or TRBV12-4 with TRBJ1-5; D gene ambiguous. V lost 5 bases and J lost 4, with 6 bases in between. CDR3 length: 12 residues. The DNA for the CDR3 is TGTGCCAGCAGTCCGGCGAATCAGCCCCAGCATTTT. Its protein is CASSPANQPQHF.